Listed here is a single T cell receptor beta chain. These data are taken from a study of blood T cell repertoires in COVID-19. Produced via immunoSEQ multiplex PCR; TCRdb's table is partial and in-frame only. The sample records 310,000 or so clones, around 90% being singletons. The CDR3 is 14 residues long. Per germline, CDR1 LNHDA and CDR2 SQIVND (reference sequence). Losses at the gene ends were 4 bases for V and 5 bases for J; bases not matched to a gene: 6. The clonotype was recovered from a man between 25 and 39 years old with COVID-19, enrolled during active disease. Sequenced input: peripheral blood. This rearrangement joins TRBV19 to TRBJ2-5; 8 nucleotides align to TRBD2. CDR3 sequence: CASSTGGPGETQYF. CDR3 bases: TGTGCCAGTAGTACGGGGGGGCCTGGGGAGACCCAGTACTTC.